The sequence of this T cell receptor beta chain was determined in a study of cytomegalovirus exposure and HLA in healthy donors. Concerning this clone itself: Other DNA sequences from this sample encode an identical CDR3 as well.

The protocol was immunoSEQ multiplex PCR, while the TCRdb copy is restricted to in-frame clones and leaves out a portion. The sample has roughly 330,000 clones, about nine tenths seen once. CDR3 length equals 13 residues. Trimming took 3 bases from V and 3 from J; bases not matched to a gene: 2. Germline CDR1 and CDR2: MNHEY and SMNVEV (reference sequence). The V call is TRBV27, the J call TRBJ2-7, with 7 bases lining up with TRBD1. This TCR came from a woman in her 30s in good health and CMV-seropositive. The sequenced sample was PBMCs. The CDR3 coding sequence is TGTGCCAGCAGTTTGAGACAGGGCTACGAGCAGTACTTC. This translates into CASSLRQGYEQYF.